These 5 T cell receptor beta chains came from one sample sequenced in a study of shared clonotypes between healthy human individuals. Method: immunoSEQ multiplex PCR; TCRdb's copy keeps in-frame clones and lacks some. The profile shows about 2,100,000 clones, about 92% of them singletons. As defined, naive CD8 cells were CD45RO-negative and positively selected for CCR7, with terminally differentiated effector memory CD45RA+ cells excluded. The sample consisted of naive CD8+ T cells from PBMCs. These receptors originate from a man aged 18 to 29 in good health. Some clones in this sample may be carry-over from other donors' samples.

This rearrangement joins TRBV5-1 to TRBJ2-1; D is possibly TRBD2 (6 bases). Germline lookup yields CDR1 SGHRS and CDR2 YFSETQ. V dropped 4 bases and J dropped 5 bases, with 19 bases sitting between them. This CDR3 has 16 amino acids. CDR3 coding DNA: TGCGCCAGCAGCGAGGGAGGCTCCCCCCCTAACAATGAGCAGTTCTTC. Protein: CASSEGGSPPNNEQFF.

The gene calls are TRBV6-5 and TRBJ2-7; TRBD1 is a possible D gene (6 bases). CDR1 is MNHEY and CDR2 is SVGAGI in the germline V gene. V was cut by 5 bases and J by 2 bases, with 13 bases left in between. The length of the CDR3 is 14 residues. The CDR3 region has the DNA TGTGCCAGCAGTCCGACGGACAGCCCCTACGAGCAGTACTTC. Translating it yields CASSPTDSPYEQYF.

The gene calls are TRBV9 and TRBJ2-2; tentative D call: TRBD1 (5 bases). Germline CDR1 and CDR2: SGDLS and YYNGEE. The CDR3 is 16 amino acids. V was shortened by 3 bases and J by 1 base, with 13 bases between the two germline ends. The CDR3 bases are TGTGCCAGCAGCGGGGGCCTTACCTTGAACACCGGGGAGCTGTTTTTT. This gives the protein CASSGGLTLNTGELFF. The variable domain in full, with the rest retrieved from reference TRBV9 and TRBJ2-2, is DSGVTQTPKHLITATGQRVTLRCSPRSGDLSVYWYQQSLDQGLQFLIQYYNGEERAKGNILERFSAQQFPDLHSELNLSSLELGDSALYFCASSGGLTLNTGELFFGEGSRLTVL.

J is TRBJ2-7 and V is TRBV19, with 8 bases that match TRBD1. CDR3 length: 14 amino acids. J lost 6 bases, V lost 5 bases, and 9 bases had no gene match. In germline, CDR1 is LNHDA, CDR2 SQIVND (reference sequence). In nucleotides, the CDR3 is TGTGCCAGTAGTTACGACAGGGGAGGTAGCGAGCAGTACTTC. Amino acids: CASSYDRGGSEQYF.

The chain is built from TRBV2 and TRBJ1-5; the D gene is possibly TRBD1 (6 bases). This CDR3 is built from 15 residues. CDR1 is SNHLY and CDR2 is FYNNEI in the germline V gene. V lost 4 bases, J lost 4 bases, and 14 bases lay in between. The CDR3 region has the DNA TGTGCCAGCAGTGGTGTCGACAGGTCTAATCAGCCCCAGCATTTT. This codes for CASSGVDRSNQPQHF.